This is a list of T cell receptor beta chains from one sample in a study of blood T cell repertoires in COVID-19. Clones were read by immunoSEQ multiplex PCR, and TCRdb kept only the in-frame ones, dropping some. The table includes 470,000 or so clones, approximately 83% detected once. The sequenced sample consisted of peripheral blood. These receptors all come from a human donor in a cohort sampled during active COVID-19. Each CDR3 is given with its conserved first and last residue. D genes are given only for firm matches. Expanded clones get a size class; other rows say once, few or many, or leave the size out.

>once|TRBJ1-3|TRBV28|.
CASSSDRFRGIYF
TGTGCCAGCAGTTCCGACAGGTTCAGGGGCATATATTTT
>.|TRBJ2-5|TRBV2|.
CASSLPPGETQYF
TGTGCCAGCAGTCTTCCCCCGGGAGAGACCCAGTACTTC
>.|TRBJ2-2|TRBV6-1|.
CASSERQANTGELFF
TGTGCCAGCAGTGAACGTCAGGCGAACACCGGGGAGCTGTTTTTT
>.|TRBJ1-1|TRBV19|.
CASSMVGVRAKTEAFF
TGTGCCAGTAGTATGGTAGGCGTCAGGGCAAAAACTGAAGCTTTCTTT
>many|TRBJ2-1|TRBV19|TRBD2
CASSSPGGPYNEQFF
TGTGCCAGTAGTTCCCCGGGGGGGCCCTACAATGAGCAGTTCTTC
>.|TRBJ2-5|TRBV14|.
CASSPGGTQYF
TGTGCCAGCAGCCCCGGAGGGACCCAGTACTTC
>.|TRBJ2-1|TRBV29-1|.
CSVRRGLSYNEQFF
TGCAGCGTCCGGCGGGGTTTATCCTACAATGAGCAGTTCTTC
>.|TRBJ2-2|TRBV7-9|.
CASSPRGWARANTGELFF
TGTGCCAGCAGCCCCAGGGGATGGGCCCGAGCGAACACCGGGGAGCTGTTTTTT
>once|TRBJ2-1|TRBV11-2|.
CASSFGLEGVHEQFF
TGTGCCAGCAGCTTCGGATTAGAGGGAGTGCATGAGCAGTTCTTC
>.|TRBJ2-2|TRBV7-3|TRBD2
CASSLLASGRGELFF
TGTGCCAGCAGCTTATTAGCTAGCGGGAGAGGGGAGCTGTTTTTT
>.|TRBJ2-5|TRBV12-3/TRBV12-4|.
CASSPSGVETQYF
TGTGCCAGCAGTCCCTCAGGGGTAGAGACCCAGTACTTC
>.|TRBJ2-1|TRBV10-3|.
CAIREPNNEQFF
TGTGCCATCCGGGAGCCTAACAATGAGCAGTTCTTC
>.|TRBJ1-1|TRBV30|.
CAWSVQRDTEAFF
TGTGCCTGGAGTGTACAACGGGACACTGAAGCTTTCTTT
>.|TRBJ2-7|TRBV19|.
CASTFGRGSSYEQYF
TGTGCCAGTACCTTCGGCCGGGGGAGCTCCTACGAGCAGTACTTC
>.|TRBJ1-2|TRBV7-2|.
CASSATGTGIGYTF
TGTGCCAGCAGCGCCACCGGTACAGGGATTGGCTACACCTTC
>.|TRBJ2-1|TRBV7-9|.
CASSLAGANEQFF
TGTGCCAGCAGCTTGGCGGGCGCCAATGAGCAGTTCTTC
>.|TRBJ2-3|TRBV6-1|TRBD1
CASSEDRGHTDTQYF
TGTGCCAGCAGTGAGGACAGGGGGCACACAGATACGCAGTATTTT
>.|TRBJ2-7|TRBV10-2|TRBD2
CASSESHLAGYEQYF
TGCGCCAGCAGTGAGTCTCATCTAGCGGGTTACGAGCAGTACTTC
>.|TRBJ1-2|TRBV12-3/TRBV12-4|.
CASSLGQDRGYTF
TGTGCCAGCAGTTTAGGACAGGACCGGGGCTACACCTTC
>.|TRBJ2-3|TRBV7-3|.
CASSLFGRDTQYF
TGTGCCAGCAGCTTATTCGGCAGGGATACGCAGTATTTT
>.|TRBJ1-3|TRBV6-5|.
CASSLQGMEMGNTIYF
TGTGCCAGCAGTTTACAGGGAATGGAGATGGGGAACACCATATATTTT
>few|TRBJ2-7|TRBV5-5|.
CASSFGVGSPNYEQYF
TGTGCCAGCAGCTTCGGGGTCGGGAGCCCAAACTACGAGCAGTACTTC
>.|TRBJ1-2|TRBV6-4|TRBD1
CASSDTRYDRDAGYTF
TGTGCCAGCAGTGACACCCGGTACGACAGGGACGCTGGCTACACCTTC
>.|TRBJ2-1|TRBV19|TRBD2
CASSEGAGGPSNEQFF
TGTGCCAGTAGTGAGGGTGCGGGAGGCCCCTCCAATGAGCAGTTCTTC
>.|TRBJ2-5|TRBV6-6|TRBD2
CASSSREAQETQYF
TGTGCCAGCAGTTCACGGGAGGCACAAGAGACCCAGTACTTC
>.|TRBJ1-5|TRBV4-2|.
CASSQGAGDNQPQHF
TGTGCCAGCAGCCAAGGGGCAGGGGATAATCAGCCCCAGCATTTT
>.|TRBJ1-2|TRBV4-2|.
CASSQLRGGSYGYTF
TGTGCCAGCAGCCAACTAAGGGGGGGCTCGTATGGCTACACCTTC
>.|TRBJ2-3|TRBV6-6|.
CASSYAGVGTDTQYF
TGTGCCAGCAGTTATGCAGGGGTCGGCACAGATACGCAGTATTTT
>.|TRBJ2-3|TRBV7-4|TRBD2
CASSILTRGGRVTDTQYF
TGTGCCAGCAGCATATTGACCCGCGGGGGGCGGGTCACAGATACGCAGTATTTT
>.|TRBJ2-1|TRBV5-4|TRBD2
CASSQPGTSGSRYEQFF
TGTGCCAGCAGCCAACCTGGGACTAGCGGGAGTAGGTATGAGCAGTTCTTC
>few|TRBJ1-1|TRBV2|TRBD1
CASSERDRGNTEAFF
TGTGCCAGCAGTGAACGGGACAGGGGGAACACTGAAGCTTTCTTT
>.|TRBJ2-7|TRBV6-5|.
CATGNYEQYF
TGTGCCACCGGTAACTACGAGCAGTACTTC
>.|TRBJ1-1|TRBV19|.
CASRGRGEAFF
TGTGCCAGTAGAGGAAGGGGTGAAGCTTTCTTT
>.|TRBJ2-1|TRBV5-8|TRBD1
CASTLQTGVGNEQFF
TGTGCCAGCACCCTCCAGACAGGGGTTGGAAATGAGCAGTTCTTC
>.|TRBJ2-4|TRBV5-1|.
CASSFGDTKNIQYF
TGCGCCAGCAGCTTCGGGGATACCAAAAACATTCAGTACTTC
>.|TRBJ2-2|TRBV4-3|TRBD1
CASSHTGTGWNTGELFF
TGCGCCAGCAGCCACACCGGGACAGGTTGGAACACCGGGGAGCTGTTTTTT
>.|TRBJ2-2|TRBV7-2|.
CASSPRLENTGELFF
TGTGCCAGCAGCCCCAGACTGGAGAACACCGGGGAGCTGTTTTTT
>.|TRBJ1-1|TRBV5-1|.
CASSLAGLQNTEAFF
TGCGCCAGCAGCTTGGCAGGGCTGCAGAACACTGAAGCTTTCTTT
>.|TRBJ2-7|TRBV27|TRBD2
CASSLYLWLSGRPQIPYEQYF
TGTGCCAGCAGTTTATATCTCTGGTTGAGCGGGAGGCCCCAGATACCATACGAGCAGTACTTC
>.|TRBJ1-6|TRBV11-2|.
CASSLHGGKNSPLHF
TGTGCCAGCAGCTTACACGGGGGGAAGAATTCACCCCTCCACTTT
>once|TRBJ2-1|TRBV27|.
CASSPSPYSRYNEQFF
TGTGCCAGCAGTCCCTCTCCGTACAGCCGGTACAATGAGCAGTTCTTC
>once|TRBJ2-5|TRBV19|.
CASSIDGGSSETQYF
TGTGCCAGTAGTATAGACGGGGGATCATCAGAGACCCAGTACTTC
>.|TRBJ2-7|TRBV15|.
CATSRDGSGVRYEQYF
TGTGCCACCAGCAGAGATGGGTCGGGAGTAAGGTACGAGCAGTACTTC
>.|TRBJ2-1|TRBV4-2|TRBD1
CASSQGETGGYNEQFF
TGTGCCAGCAGCCAAGGCGAGACAGGGGGGTACAATGAGCAGTTCTTC
>.|TRBJ1-3|TRBV25-1|.
CASSPGFYSGNTIYF
TGTGCCAGCAGCCCAGGTTTCTACTCTGGAAACACCATATATTTT